This T cell receptor (beta chain) comes out of a study of cytomegalovirus exposure and HLA in healthy donors. At the level of the study: Most donors, 81% of some 400 genotyped, fell in the Caucasian-associated ancestry cluster.

The sample holds a few counts of this clone. Both 60 Vbeta primers and 13 Jbeta primers went into the PCR. Profiled with immunoSEQ multiplex PCR; TCRdb holds only in-frame clones, not every one. The data hold fewer than 150,000 clones, with roughly 74% observed a single time. The CDR3 consists of 12 residues. V was pared by 4 bases and J by 6 bases, with 2 bases of the junction left unmatched. Germline CDR1 and CDR2: SGHTA and FQGNSA. The sequencing sample was made of PBMCs. This sequence originates from a woman in her forties or fifties in good health and CMV-seropositive. The chain employs TRBV7-2 and TRBJ2-7; 8 bases align to TRBD2. For the CDR3, the DNA is TGTGCCAGCAGCTCGGGGGGGGTCGAGCAGTACTTC. It codes for CASSSGGVEQYF.